Listed here are 21 T cell receptor beta chains from one sample, sequenced in a study of T cells in Graves' hyperthyroidism and ophthalmopathy (dated by TCRdb to the late 2010s). The library was generated by multiplex PCR. Sequencer: Illumina HiSeq 2000. Amplification of TCR beta CDR3 regions was carried out from RNA transcripts. The first round of RT-PCR for the TCR CDR3 was performed with the HTBI primer set and the Qiagen OneStep RT-PCR kit. TCRdb ran its own pipeline on the public reads, namely fastp trimming at Q25 and MiXCR clone calling, and kept in-frame beta chains. Rows matching on CDR3 protein sequence are summarized as one entry with the most common DNA and genes. A total of 500,000 to 650,000 distinct CDR3 sequences appear in this sample, about 46% of them only once. The top ten hold about two fifths of the sample. What was sequenced was peripheral blood or thyroid tissue (not recorded which). Every receptor here comes from an adult woman with Graves' disease, either hyperthyroidism or ophthalmopathy (not recorded which).

This clonotype was detected ten times or more. The chain recombines TRBV20-1 with TRBJ1-1; D is undetermined. V dropped 0 bases and J dropped 2 bases, with 7 bases sitting between them. Per the germline V gene, CDR1 is DFQATT and CDR2 is SNEGSKA (reference sequence). This CDR3 region has 13 residues. Here the CDR3 DNA reads TGCAGTGCTAGAGATACGAGAAACACTGAAGCTTTCTTT. It translates to CSARDTRNTEAFF.

The V call is TRBV4-1, the J call TRBJ2-7; D unresolved. Germline V gene lookup returns CDR1 MGHRA and CDR2 YSYEKL. The V gene lost 6 bases and the J gene lost 1 base, with 10 bases spanning the gap. This CDR3 is built from 13 residues. The CDR3 spells CASSQQQSYEQYF. The CDR3 DNA follows: TGCGCCAGCAGTCAACAACAGTCCTACGAGCAGTACTTC.

The chain is built from TRBV10-2 and TRBJ1-5, with D possibly being TRBD1 (5 bases). This CDR3 region has 14 residues. CDR1 is WSHSY, CDR2 SAAADI, per germline. Trimming took 10 bases from V and 0 from J, leaving 13 bases between them. The CDR3 nucleotides are TGCGCCACCGAGCCGACAGATAGCAATCAGCCCCAGCATTTT. Translated, it gives CATEPTDSNQPQHF.

This sequence joins TRBV20-1 and TRBJ1-6, with D perhaps TRBD1 (5 bases). Germline assignment: CDR1 DFQATT and CDR2 SNEGSKA (reference sequence). This CDR3 region has 15 residues. Between the trimmed V and J ends, which lost 6 bases and 7 bases, there was a span of 19 bases. The CDR3 loop reads CSAKRSQGTNSPLHF. The CDR3, as DNA: TGCAGTGCAAAGAGGAGCCAGGGAACGAATTCACCCCTCCACTTT.

As to this clonotype: The junction differs from germline at one of its ends, possibly a read error. V gene TRBV11-2 combines with J gene TRBJ2-2, with D possibly matching TRBD2 (5 bases). The CDR3 totals 13 residues. Germline V gene lookup returns CDR1 SGHAT and CDR2 FQNNGV. The CDR3 nucleotides are TGTGCCAGCAGCTTAGGAAGGACCGGGGAGCTGTCTTGG. Amino acids: CASSLGRTGELSW. The variable domain in full, with the rest retrieved from reference TRBV11-2 and TRBJ2-2, is EAGVAQSPRYKIIEKRQSVAFWCNPISGHATLYWYQQILGQGPKLLIQFQNNGVVDDSQLPKDRFSAERLKGVDSTLKIQPAKLEDSAVYLCASSLGRTGELSWGEGSRLTVL.

Note on this clonotype: One base away lies a much larger clone, so this may be a sequencing read error. The chain joins TRBV7-9 to TRBJ2-2; 7 bases line up with TRBD1. The CDR3 loop spans 17 amino acids. Germline CDR1 is SEHNR and CDR2 is FQNEAQ (reference sequence). The chain's CDR3 is CVSSAPRGREVSGELFF. CDR3 nucleotides: TGTGTCAGCAGCGCTCCTAGGGGGCGAGAGGTTTCCGGGGAGCTGTTTTTT.

In this sample, this clonotype turned up once. Because it lacks the conserved phenylalanine or tryptophan at the end, this CDR3 is likely a read error. The chain employs TRBV20-1 and TRBJ1-2, with D unresolved. From germline, CDR1 is DFQATT and CDR2 SNEGSKA (reference sequence). The length of the CDR3 is 13 residues. V lost 2 bases and J 5 bases, leaving 12 bases between the germline ends. The CDR3: CSARYATGYGYTL. In nucleotides, the CDR3 is TGCAGTGCTAGATACGCGACCGGTTATGGCTACACCCTC.

This clonotype was detected many times. The genes are TRBV6-2 or TRBV6-3 and TRBJ2-7; no definite D call. Trimming pared 2 bases from V and 2 bases from J, leaving 10 bases between. The germline V gene has CDR1 MNHEY and CDR2 SVGEGT. CDR3 length: 14 amino acids. CDR3 in DNA: TGTGCCAGCAGTTACGAGGACCGCACCTACGAGCAGTACTTC. It is translated as CASSYEDRTYEQYF.

The rearrangement links TRBV7-3 to TRBJ2-7; the D is unclear. With 6 bases removed from V and 5 bases from J, the gap between germline ends came to 20 bases. The CDR3 sequence is 15 residues long. Germline V gives CDR1 SGHTA, CDR2 FQGTGA. CDR3 in DNA: TGTGCCAGCAGGAGGATGCCGTCACCTTCTCACGAGCAGTACTTC. Protein sequence: CASRRMPSPSHEQYF.

This clonotype was observed at least ten times. The chain uses TRBV19 and TRBJ2-2; D is unclear. The CDR3 is 15 amino acids. Germline CDR1 LNHDA, CDR2 SQIVND (reference sequence). V lost 6 bases to trimming and J lost 7 bases, with 18 bases between them. This CDR3 reads CASRLVPLWGGELFF. The CDR3, as DNA: TGTGCCAGTAGGCTAGTCCCCCTCTGGGGCGGGGAGCTGTTTTTT.

This clonotype has a handful of counts. This chain joins TRBV27 and TRBJ2-2; possibly TRBD2 for D (6 bases). CDR1 is MNHEY, CDR2 SMNVEV, per germline (reference sequence). This CDR3 is built from 12 residues. The V end lost 2 bases, the J end lost 9 bases, and 7 bases lay between the germline ends. The DNA for the CDR3 is TGTGCCAGCAGTTTAGGGGGGAGGGAGCTGTTTTTT. It codes for CASSLGGRELFF.

This clonotype was detected only a few times. J is TRBJ2-5 and V is TRBV7-3; unclear D gene. The end of the DNA fits TRBJ2-1 better, so the J call may be wrong. The germline gives CDR1 SGHTA, CDR2 FQGTGA. CDR3 length equals 13 residues. In nucleotides, the CDR3 is TGTGCCAGCAGCTCTTCTTCTAGCAATGAGCAGTTCTTC. Its translation is CASSSSSSNEQFF.

This clonotype was counted many times. The chain couples TRBV19 to TRBJ1-4; 7 bases map to TRBD1. Germline V gene sequence: CDR1 LNHDA, CDR2 SQIVND (reference sequence). The trim removed 5 bases at V and 7 bases at J, leaving 1 base unmatched. CDR3 length: 12 residues. The CDR3 reads CASSDRVEKLFF. The CDR3 bases are TGTGCCAGTAGTGACAGGGTTGAAAAACTGTTTTTT.

This chain links TRBV19 with TRBJ1-1; D is ambiguous. Germline V lookup: CDR1 LNHDA, CDR2 SQIVND (reference sequence). With 7 bases removed from V and 0 bases from J, the gap between germline ends came to 12 bases. This CDR3 has 14 residues. The CDR3 bases are TGTGCCAGTACCCCGGAGGTGATGAACACTGAAGCTTTCTTT. Protein sequence: CASTPEVMNTEAFF. Combining the CDR3 with reference TRBV19 and TRBJ1-1 gives the whole variable domain DGGITQSPKYLFRKEGQNVTLSCEQNLNHDAMYWYRQDPGQGLRLIYYSQIVNDFQKGDIAEGYSVSREKKESFPLTVTSAQKNPTAFYLCASTPEVMNTEAFFGQGTRLTVV.

This clonotype was recorded many times. This chain joins TRBV7-3 and TRBJ2-2, with 7 bases identical to TRBD1. With 0 bases clipped from V and 3 bases from J, the junction kept 4 bases outside the gene matches. The CDR3 length is 16 residues. Germline assignment: CDR1 SGHTA and CDR2 FQGTGA. CDR3 in DNA: TGTGCCAGCAGCTTAACAGGGGGCGCGTACACCGGGGAGCTGTTTTTT. Its protein is CASSLTGGAYTGELFF.

This clonotype was recorded a few times. The chain joins TRBV28 to TRBJ1-2, with D perhaps matching TRBD1 (5 bases). This CDR3 comprises 15 residues. V shed 2 bases and J shed 5 bases, with 15 bases lying between them. Germline V CDR1 and CDR2: MDHEN, SYDVKM. CDR3 in DNA: TGTGCCAGCAGTTTAAGTGGGGCCGGGGGATATGGCTACACCTTC. Translated: CASSLSGAGGYGYTF.

The rearrangement joins TRBV4-1 to TRBJ1-1; TRBD1 matches 7 bases. The V gene's germline CDR1 is MGHRA and CDR2 YSYEKL. This CDR3 comprises 15 residues. The trim removed 1 base at V and 6 bases at J, leaving 8 bases unmatched. This chain's CDR3 is CASSQVWGGGSEAFF. CDR3 sequence (DNA): TGCGCCAGCAGCCAAGTGTGGGGAGGGGGCTCTGAAGCTTTCTTT.

Details on this clonotype: This may be a read error: a much more frequent sequence differs by one nucleotide. The chain uses TRBV7-9 and TRBJ1-2, with 8 nucleotides matching TRBD1. The CDR3 length is 12 residues. J gave up 8 bases and V 6 bases, and 5 bases lay outside the gene matches. Germline CDR1 SEHNR, CDR2 FQNEAQ (reference sequence). The CDR3 DNA is TGTGCCAGCAGGACAGGGGCGAGCGGCTACACCTTC. It codes for CASRTGASGYTF.

With regard to this clonotype: The CDR3 ends on some other residue instead of the conserved phenylalanine or tryptophan, so this is likely a read error. The J gene is TRBJ1-2, the V gene TRBV7-9; 9 bases are a match to TRBD1. This CDR3 has 14 amino acids. V was clipped by 5 bases and J by 7 bases; unmatched bases: 8. The V gene's germline CDR1 is SEHNR and CDR2 FQNEAQ (reference sequence). The CDR3 sequence is CASSHRDRESGYTL. CDR3 nucleotides: TGTGCCAGCAGCCACCGGGACAGGGAAAGTGGCTACACCCTC.

This clonotype was counted a few times. The CDR3 spells CASSGLAGHVSGANVLTF. For the CDR3, the DNA is TGTGCCAGCAGTGGACTAGCGGGCCATGTCTCTGGGGCCAACGTCCTGACTTTC. The chain combines TRBV6-5 with TRBJ2-6, with 11 bases identical to TRBD2. Per the germline V gene, CDR1 is MNHEY and CDR2 is SVGAGI. The V and J ends lost 5 bases and 0 bases, in that order; junction bases with no gene match: 6. The CDR3 spans 18 residues.

This clonotype was seen more than once but under ten times. The chain uses TRBV28 and TRBJ1-2; D perhaps matches TRBD1 (5 bases). Germline V gene data show CDR1 as MDHEN and CDR2 as SYDVKM. The CDR3 loop spans 14 amino acids. Trimming shortened V by 3 bases and J by 4 bases, and 12 bases separated the two germline ends. The CDR3 nucleotides read TGTGCCAGCAGTTTCCTCCGGGGCATCTATGGCTACACCTTC. It encodes CASSFLRGIYGYTF.